The 13 T cell receptor beta chains below come from one sample, sequenced in a study of a mutant IDH1 vaccine in newly diagnosed glioma. Assay used: immunoSEQ multiplex PCR; TCRdb lists only in-frame clones, some missing. The sample contains 50,000 to 75,000 clones, 80% to 95% of which appear only once. Specified time point: baseline, week 1 (first vaccination visit). The treatment: pre-vaccination baseline after standard-of-care therapy. The sample consisted of PBMCs, taken from a glioma patient treated with radiotherapy, temozolomide or both. Every receptor here comes from a man aged 45-65 years with glioma.

The chain combines TRBV7-8 with TRBJ1-1, with TRBD1 identical over 7 bases. With 2 bases clipped from V and 2 bases from J, the junction kept 14 bases outside the gene matches. This CDR3 region has 18 residues. CDR1 SGHVS and CDR2 FQNEAQ come from the germline V gene. The CDR3 bases are TGTGCCAGCAGCTTAAAAGGTTCGGCAGGGGGTCGAAACACTGAAGCTTTCTTT. Protein: CASSLKGSAGGRNTEAFF.

V gene TRBV4-1 combines with J gene TRBJ2-5; the D is unclear. CDR1 is MGHRA and CDR2 is YSYEKL in the germline V gene. Trimming pared 4 bases from V and 7 bases from J, leaving 13 bases between. This CDR3 comprises 13 residues. CDR3 nucleotides: TGCGCCAGCAGCCCGATGGTCCCAGGGACCCAGTACTTC. Its translation: CASSPMVPGTQYF.

As to this clone: An end of the junction does not agree with germline; a read error may underlie this. The chain couples TRBV7-7 to TRBJ2-5; TRBD1 agrees at 9 bases. The CDR3 sequence is 16 residues long. Germline CDR1 and CDR2: SSHAT and FNYEAQ (reference sequence). CDR3 protein: CASSLGGQGSVETQYF. The CDR3 nucleotides are TGTGCTAGCAGCTTGGGAGGACAGGGGAGTGTGGAGACCCAGTACTTC.

The rearrangement joins TRBV4-2 to TRBJ1-2, with TRBD1 as a possible D gene (5 bases). Trimming pared 1 base from V and 4 bases from J, leaving 25 bases between. This CDR3 is built from 19 residues. The germline V gene has CDR1 LGHNA and CDR2 YNFKEQ. Written as DNA, the CDR3 is TGTGCCAGCAGCCAAGTCTCCCGCCGTGAGACAGTCGAGAGCTATGGCTACACCTTC. Amino acid sequence: CASSQVSRRETVESYGYTF.

This clone was counted a few times. The CDR3 protein is CASSAPGTGNGYTF. The CDR3 bases are TGTGCCAGCAGCGCCCCCGGGACAGGGAATGGCTACACCTTC. V and J are TRBV9 and TRBJ1-2; TRBD1 matches at 9 bases. CDR3 length: 14 amino acids. The germline CDR1 and CDR2 sequences are SGDLS and YYNGEE. V lost 3 bases, J lost 6 bases, and 6 bases stayed unmatched.

The chain carries TRBV28 and TRBJ1-6, with D tentatively TRBD1 (5 bases). This CDR3 contains 14 residues. Germline lookup yields CDR1 MDHEN and CDR2 SYDVKM. V lost 8 bases and J 9 bases, leaving 17 bases between the germline ends. In DNA, the CDR3 is TGTGCCAGCCGGGAGGGGCCCGGGGTTTCACCCCTCCACTTT. Translation gives CASREGPGVSPLHF.

The gene calls are TRBV27 and TRBJ2-1, with a weak D call TRBD1 (5 bases). Germline loops: CDR1 MNHEY, CDR2 SMNVEV (reference sequence). This CDR3 has 15 amino acids. Trimming stripped 6 bases from V and 5 bases from J, with 17 bases between. This chain's CDR3 is CASSYELDINNEQFF. The CDR3, as DNA: TGTGCCAGCAGCTACGAATTGGACATTAACAATGAGCAGTTCTTC.

The chain carries TRBV2 and TRBJ2-6; no firm D call. CDR3 length: 16 residues. The germline V gene encodes CDR1 SNHLY and CDR2 FYNNEI. Trimming left V 4 bases short and J 0 bases short, with 10 bases between. CDR3 in DNA: TGTGCCAGCAGTGGTACCTTTAACTCTGGGGCCAACGTCCTGACTTTC. The encoded protein is CASSGTFNSGANVLTF.

The chain couples TRBV5-4 to TRBJ1-4; possibly TRBD1 for D (5 bases). The V gene's germline CDR1 is SGHNT and CDR2 YYREEE (reference sequence). The V gene lost 3 bases and the J gene lost 3 bases, with 18 bases spanning the gap. CDR3 length: 17 amino acids. The CDR3 DNA sequence: TGTGCCAGCAGCTATTTCCAGGGATCGGTGGCTAATGAAAAACTGTTTTTT. Residues: CASSYFQGSVANEKLFF. Variable domain in full (rest from reference TRBV5-4 and TRBJ1-4): ETGVTQSPTHLIKTRGQQVTLRCSSQSGHNTVSWYQQALGQGPQFIFQYYREEENGRGNFPPRFSGLQFPNYSSELNVNALELDDSALYLCASSYFQGSVANEKLFFGSGTQLSVL.

The chain uses TRBV5-1 and TRBJ2-5; unclear D gene. Trimming removed 0 bases at V and 4 bases at J, with 4 bases between. This CDR3 is built from 12 residues. Germline values: CDR1 SGHRS, CDR2 YFSETQ. The CDR3 region has the DNA TGCGCCAGCAGCTTGGCCTTAGAGACCCAGTACTTC. Protein: CASSLALETQYF.

This clone is a singleton in its sample. At one boundary the junction diverges from the germline segment, which might be a read error. The chain has TRBV7-7 and TRBJ2-1; 8 bases are shared with TRBD1. The CDR3 runs 16 residues. Per germline, CDR1 SSHAT and CDR2 FNYEAQ (reference sequence). The CDR3 here is CASSPRTGLSYNEQFF. The CDR3 bases are TGTGCTAGCAGCCCCCGGACAGGGTTATCCTACAATGAGCAGTTCTTC.

This rearrangement joins TRBV10-3 to TRBJ2-7; D unresolved. V lost 4 bases, J lost 7 bases, and 14 bases lay in between. The CDR3 spans 13 residues. Germline V lookup: CDR1 ENHRY, CDR2 SYGVKD. The CDR3 protein is CAISGTSAGEQYF. CDR3 bases: TGTGCCATCAGTGGGACCTCCGCTGGAGAGCAGTACTTC.

The CDR3 loop is CASKLGQGYSPLHF. CDR3 nucleotides: TGTGCCAGCAAATTGGGACAGGGGTATTCACCCCTCCACTTT. The chain joins TRBV6-1 to TRBJ1-6; 10 bases map to TRBD1. Germline CDR1 is MNHNS and CDR2 is SASEGT. The CDR3 loop spans 14 amino acids. Trimming removed 7 bases from V and 8 bases from J; junction bases left unmatched: 5.